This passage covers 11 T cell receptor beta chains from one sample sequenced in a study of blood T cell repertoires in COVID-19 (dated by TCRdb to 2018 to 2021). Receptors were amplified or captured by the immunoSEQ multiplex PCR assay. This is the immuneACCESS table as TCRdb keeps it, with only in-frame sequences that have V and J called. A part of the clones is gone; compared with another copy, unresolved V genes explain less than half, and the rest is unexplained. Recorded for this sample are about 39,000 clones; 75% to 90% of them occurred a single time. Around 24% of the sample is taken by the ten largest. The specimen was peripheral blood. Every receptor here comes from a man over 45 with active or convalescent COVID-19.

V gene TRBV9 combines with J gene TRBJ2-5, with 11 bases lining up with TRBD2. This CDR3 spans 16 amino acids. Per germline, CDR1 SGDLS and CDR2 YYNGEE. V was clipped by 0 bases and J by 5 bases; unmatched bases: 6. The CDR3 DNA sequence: TGTGCCAGCAGCGTAGGTAGTAGCGGGGGGGTGGAGACCCAGTACTTC. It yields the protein CASSVGSSGGVETQYF.

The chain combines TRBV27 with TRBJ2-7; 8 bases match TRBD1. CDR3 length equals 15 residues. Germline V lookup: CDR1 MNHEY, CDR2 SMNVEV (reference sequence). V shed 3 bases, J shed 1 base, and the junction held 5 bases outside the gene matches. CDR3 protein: CASSLLGQVSYEQYF. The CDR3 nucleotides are TGTGCCAGCAGTTTGTTGGGACAGGTATCCTACGAGCAGTACTTC.

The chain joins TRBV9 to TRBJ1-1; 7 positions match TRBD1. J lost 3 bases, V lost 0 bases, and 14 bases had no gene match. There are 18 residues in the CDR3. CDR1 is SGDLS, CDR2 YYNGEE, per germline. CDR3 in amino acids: CASSVAGGTVLGDTEAFF. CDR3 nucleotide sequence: TGTGCCAGCAGCGTAGCTGGGGGGACAGTCCTGGGAGACACTGAAGCTTTCTTT. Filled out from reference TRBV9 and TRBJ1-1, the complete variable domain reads DSGVTQTPKHLITATGQRVTLRCSPRSGDLSVYWYQQSLDQGLQFLIQYYNGEERAKGNILERFSAQQFPDLHSELNLSSLELGDSALYFCASSVAGGTVLGDTEAFFGQGTRLTVV.

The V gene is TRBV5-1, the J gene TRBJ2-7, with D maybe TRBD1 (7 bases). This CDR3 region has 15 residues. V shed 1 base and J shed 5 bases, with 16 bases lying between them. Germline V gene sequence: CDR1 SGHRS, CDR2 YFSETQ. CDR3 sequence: CASSLSSQGGHEQYV. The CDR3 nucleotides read TGCGCCAGCAGCTTGTCGTCCCAGGGGGGCCACGAGCAGTACGTC.

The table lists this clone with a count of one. The CDR3 reads CASSFNEGAEQFF. The DNA for the CDR3 is TGTGCCAGCAGTTTCAACGAGGGGGCTGAGCAGTTCTTC. This sequence joins TRBV27 and TRBJ2-1; 7 bases are shared with TRBD1. V was pared by 3 bases and J by 9 bases, with 5 bases of the junction left unmatched. This CDR3 has 13 residues. Germline CDR1 is MNHEY and CDR2 is SMNVEV (reference sequence).

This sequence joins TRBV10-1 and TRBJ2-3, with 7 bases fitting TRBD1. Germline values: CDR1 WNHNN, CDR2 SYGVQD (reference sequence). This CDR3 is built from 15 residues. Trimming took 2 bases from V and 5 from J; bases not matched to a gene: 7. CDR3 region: CASSETRGSRDTQYF. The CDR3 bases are TGCGCCAGCAGTGAGACCAGGGGGTCGAGAGATACGCAGTATTTT.

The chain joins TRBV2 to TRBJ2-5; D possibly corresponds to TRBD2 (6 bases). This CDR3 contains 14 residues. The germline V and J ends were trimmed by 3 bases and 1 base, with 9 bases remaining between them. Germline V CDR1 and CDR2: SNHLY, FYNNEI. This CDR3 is CASSDLAFQETQYF. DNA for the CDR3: TGTGCCAGCAGTGATCTAGCGTTCCAAGAGACCCAGTACTTC.

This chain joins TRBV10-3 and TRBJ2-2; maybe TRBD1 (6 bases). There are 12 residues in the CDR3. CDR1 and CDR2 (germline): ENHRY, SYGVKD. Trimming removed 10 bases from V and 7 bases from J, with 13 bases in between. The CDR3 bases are TGTGCCACGCAAGGGGGAGTCGGGGAGCTGTTTTTT. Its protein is CATQGGVGELFF.

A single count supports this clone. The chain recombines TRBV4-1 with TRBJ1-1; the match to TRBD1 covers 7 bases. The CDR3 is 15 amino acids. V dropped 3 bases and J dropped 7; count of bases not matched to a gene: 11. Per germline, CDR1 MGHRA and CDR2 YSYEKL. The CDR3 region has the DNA TGCGCCAGCAGCCAGGGAGACAGGGATTCGGGTGAAGCTTTCTTT. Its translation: CASSQGDRDSGEAFF.

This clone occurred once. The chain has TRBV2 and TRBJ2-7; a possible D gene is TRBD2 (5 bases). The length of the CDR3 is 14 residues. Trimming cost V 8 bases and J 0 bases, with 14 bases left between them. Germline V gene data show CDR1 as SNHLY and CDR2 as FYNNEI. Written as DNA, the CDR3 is TGTGCCAGCCGTGGGAGCTCAAACTCCTACGAGCAGTACTTC. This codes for CASRGSSNSYEQYF.

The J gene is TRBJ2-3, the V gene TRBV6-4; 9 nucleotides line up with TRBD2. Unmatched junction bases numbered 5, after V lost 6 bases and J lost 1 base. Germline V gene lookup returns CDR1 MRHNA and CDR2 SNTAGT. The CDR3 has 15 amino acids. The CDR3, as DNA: TGTGCCAGCAGGACCATAGCGGGGGGCACAGATACGCAGTATTTT. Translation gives CASRTIAGGTDTQYF.